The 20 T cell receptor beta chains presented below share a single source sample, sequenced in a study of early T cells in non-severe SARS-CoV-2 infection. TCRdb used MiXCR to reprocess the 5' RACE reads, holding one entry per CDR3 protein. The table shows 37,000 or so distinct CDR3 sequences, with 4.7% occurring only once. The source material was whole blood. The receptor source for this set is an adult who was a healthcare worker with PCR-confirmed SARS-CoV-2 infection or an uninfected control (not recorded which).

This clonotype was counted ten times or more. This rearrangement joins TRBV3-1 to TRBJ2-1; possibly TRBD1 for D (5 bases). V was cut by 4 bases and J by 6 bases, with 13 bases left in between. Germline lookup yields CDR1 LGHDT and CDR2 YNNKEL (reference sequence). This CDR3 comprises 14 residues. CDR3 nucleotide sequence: TGTGCCAGCAGCCCAAATGGGGCTTCCAATGAGCAGTTCTTC. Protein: CASSPNGASNEQFF.

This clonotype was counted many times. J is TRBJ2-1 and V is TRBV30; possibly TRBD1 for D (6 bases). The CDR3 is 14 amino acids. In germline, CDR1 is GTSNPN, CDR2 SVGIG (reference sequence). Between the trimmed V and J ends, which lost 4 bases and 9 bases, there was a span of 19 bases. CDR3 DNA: TGTGCCTGGAAGACAGGCTCCTCTGCGGGTGAGCAGTTCTTC. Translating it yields CAWKTGSSAGEQFF.

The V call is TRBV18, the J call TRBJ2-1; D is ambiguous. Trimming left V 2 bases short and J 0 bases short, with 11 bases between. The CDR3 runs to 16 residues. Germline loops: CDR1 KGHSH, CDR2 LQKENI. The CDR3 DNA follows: TGTGCCAGCTCACCATTATACGCGAGCTCCTACAATGAGCAGTTCTTC. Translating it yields CASSPLYASSYNEQFF.

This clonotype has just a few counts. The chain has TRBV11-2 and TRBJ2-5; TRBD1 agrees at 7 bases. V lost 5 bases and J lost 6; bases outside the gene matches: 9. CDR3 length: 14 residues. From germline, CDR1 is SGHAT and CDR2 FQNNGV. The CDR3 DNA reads TGTGCCAGCAGCCCTGCAGGGGGTAAGAAGACCCAGTACTTC. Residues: CASSPAGGKKTQYF.

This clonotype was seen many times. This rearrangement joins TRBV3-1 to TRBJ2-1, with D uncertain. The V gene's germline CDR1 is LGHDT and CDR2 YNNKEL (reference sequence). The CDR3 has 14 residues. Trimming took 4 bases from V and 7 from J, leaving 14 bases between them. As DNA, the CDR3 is TGTGCCAGCAGCCTTCCAAGGGCCTCGAATGAGCAGTTCTTC. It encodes CASSLPRASNEQFF.

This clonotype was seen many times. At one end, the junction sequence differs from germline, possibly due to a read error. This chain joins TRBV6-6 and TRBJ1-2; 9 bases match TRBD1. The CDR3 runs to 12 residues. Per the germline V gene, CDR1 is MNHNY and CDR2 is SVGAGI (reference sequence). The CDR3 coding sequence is TGTGCCAGCAGTTACTCCAGGACAGGGGAAAACTTC. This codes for CASSYSRTGENF.

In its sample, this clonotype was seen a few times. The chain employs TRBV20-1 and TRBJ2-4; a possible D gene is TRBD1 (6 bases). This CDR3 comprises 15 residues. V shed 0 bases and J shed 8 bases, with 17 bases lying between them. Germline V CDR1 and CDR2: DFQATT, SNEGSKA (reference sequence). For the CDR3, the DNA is TGCAGTGCTAGAGATTCGGGTGCAGGGGTTGACATTCAGTACTTC. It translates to CSARDSGAGVDIQYF.

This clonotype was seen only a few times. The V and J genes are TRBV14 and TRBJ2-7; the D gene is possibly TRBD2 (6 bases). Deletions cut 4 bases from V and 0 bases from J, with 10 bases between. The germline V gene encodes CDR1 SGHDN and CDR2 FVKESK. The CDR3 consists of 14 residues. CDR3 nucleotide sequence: TGTGCCAGCAGCCGGGACTTTAACTCCTACGAGCAGTACTTC. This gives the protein CASSRDFNSYEQYF.

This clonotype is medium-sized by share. The CDR3 loop reads CASSYSMTHQPQHF. The DNA for the CDR3 is TGTGCCAGCAGTTACTCGATGACGCATCAGCCCCAGCATTTT. The rearrangement joins TRBV6-6 to TRBJ1-5, with unresolved D. The CDR3 loop spans 14 amino acids. Germline CDR1 and CDR2: MNHNY and SVGAGI (reference sequence). V lost 0 bases and J lost 5, with 8 bases in between.

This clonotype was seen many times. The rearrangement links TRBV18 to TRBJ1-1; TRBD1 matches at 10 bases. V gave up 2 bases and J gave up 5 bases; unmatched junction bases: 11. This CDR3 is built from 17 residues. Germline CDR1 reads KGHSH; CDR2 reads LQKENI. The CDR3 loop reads CASSPFGQGEVRTEAFF. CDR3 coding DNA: TGTGCCAGCTCACCATTTGGACAGGGGGAGGTGAGGACTGAAGCTTTCTTT. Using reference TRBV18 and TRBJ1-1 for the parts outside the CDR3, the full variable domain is NAGVMQNPRHLVRRRGQEARLRCSPMKGHSHVYWYRQLPEEGLKFMVYLQKENIIDESGMPKERFSAEFPKEGPSILRIQQVVRGDSAAYFCASSPFGQGEVRTEAFFGQGTRLTVV.

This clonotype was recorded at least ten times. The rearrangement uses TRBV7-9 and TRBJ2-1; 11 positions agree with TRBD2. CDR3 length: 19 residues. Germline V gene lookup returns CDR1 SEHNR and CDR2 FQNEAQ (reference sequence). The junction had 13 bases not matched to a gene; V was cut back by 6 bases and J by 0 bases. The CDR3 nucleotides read TGTGCCAGCAGTTTGGGGACTAGCGGCTCATTTAGCTCCTACAATGAGCAGTTCTTC. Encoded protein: CASSLGTSGSFSSYNEQFF. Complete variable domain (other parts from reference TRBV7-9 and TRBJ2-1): DTGVSQNPRHKITKRGQNVTFRCDPISEHNRLYWYRQTLGQGPEFLTYFQNEAQLEKSRLLSDRFSAERPKGSFSTLEIQRTEQGDSAMYLCASSLGTSGSFSSYNEQFFGPGTRLTVL.

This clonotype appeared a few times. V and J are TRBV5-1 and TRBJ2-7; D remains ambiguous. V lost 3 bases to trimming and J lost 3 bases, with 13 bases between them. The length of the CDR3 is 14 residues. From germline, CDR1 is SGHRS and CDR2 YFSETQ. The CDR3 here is CASSSRTGNYEQYF. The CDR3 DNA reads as TGCGCCAGCAGCTCTAGGACCGGAAACTACGAGCAGTACTTC.

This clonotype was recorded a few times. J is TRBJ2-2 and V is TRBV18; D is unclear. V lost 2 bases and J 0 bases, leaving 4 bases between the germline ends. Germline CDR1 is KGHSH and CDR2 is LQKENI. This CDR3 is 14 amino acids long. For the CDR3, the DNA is TGTGCCAGCTCACCAGGGCCGAACACCGGGGAGCTGTTTTTT. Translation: CASSPGPNTGELFF.

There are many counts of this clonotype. The CDR3: CASKITALAGGKETQYF. CDR3 nucleotide sequence: TGTGCCAGCAAAATTACGGCGCTAGCGGGAGGCAAAGAGACCCAGTACTTC. The chain is built from TRBV6-5 and TRBJ2-5; 11 nucleotides match TRBD2. This CDR3 spans 17 amino acids. Looked up from germline, CDR1 is MNHEY and CDR2 is SVGAGI. The V segment lost 7 bases and the J segment 3 bases; nucleotides outside the gene matches: 13.

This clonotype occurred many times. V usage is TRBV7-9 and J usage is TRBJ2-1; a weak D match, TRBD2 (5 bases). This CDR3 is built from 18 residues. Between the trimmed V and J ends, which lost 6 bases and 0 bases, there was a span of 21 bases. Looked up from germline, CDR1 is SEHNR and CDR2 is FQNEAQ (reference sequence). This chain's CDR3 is CASRPTLGGRSSYNEQFF. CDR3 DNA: TGTGCCAGCAGACCGACCCTCGGCGGGCGAAGCTCCTACAATGAGCAGTTCTTC.

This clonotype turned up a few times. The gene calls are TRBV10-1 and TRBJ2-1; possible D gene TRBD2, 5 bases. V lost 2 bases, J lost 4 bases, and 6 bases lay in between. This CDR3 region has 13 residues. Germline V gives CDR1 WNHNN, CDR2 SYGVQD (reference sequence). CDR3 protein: CASSEGLYNEQFF. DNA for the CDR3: TGCGCCAGCAGTGAGGGACTTTACAATGAGCAGTTCTTC.

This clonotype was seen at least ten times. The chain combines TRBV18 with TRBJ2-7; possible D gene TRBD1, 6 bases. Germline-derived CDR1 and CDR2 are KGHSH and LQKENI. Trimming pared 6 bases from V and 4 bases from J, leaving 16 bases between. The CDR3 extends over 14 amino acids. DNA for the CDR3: TGTGCCAGCTCCACAGGGTTGACAAGTTACGAGCAGTACTTC. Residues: CASSTGLTSYEQYF. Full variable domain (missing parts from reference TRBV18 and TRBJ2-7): NAGVMQNPRHLVRRRGQEARLRCSPMKGHSHVYWYRQLPEEGLKFMVYLQKENIIDESGMPKERFSAEFPKEGPSILRIQQVVRGDSAAYFCASSTGLTSYEQYFGPGTRLTVT.

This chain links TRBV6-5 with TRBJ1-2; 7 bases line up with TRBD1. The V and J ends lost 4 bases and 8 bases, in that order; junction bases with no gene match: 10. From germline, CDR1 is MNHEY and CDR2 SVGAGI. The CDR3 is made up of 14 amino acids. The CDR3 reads CASSWRQGTGGYTF. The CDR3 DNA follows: TGTGCCAGCAGTTGGAGACAGGGCACAGGGGGCTACACCTTC.

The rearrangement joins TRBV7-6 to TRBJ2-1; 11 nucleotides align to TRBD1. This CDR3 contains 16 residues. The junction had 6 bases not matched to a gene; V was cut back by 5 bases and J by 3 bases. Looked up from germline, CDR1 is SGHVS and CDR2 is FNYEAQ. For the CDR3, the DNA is TGTGCCAGCAGCCCTGGACAGGGGGCCATCTACAATGAGCAGTTCTTC. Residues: CASSPGQGAIYNEQFF.

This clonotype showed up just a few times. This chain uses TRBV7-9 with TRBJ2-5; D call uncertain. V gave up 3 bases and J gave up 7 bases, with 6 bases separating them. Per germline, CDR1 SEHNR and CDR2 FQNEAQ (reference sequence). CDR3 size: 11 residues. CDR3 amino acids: CASSFLGTQYF. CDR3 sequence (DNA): TGTGCCAGCAGCTTCCTGGGGACCCAGTACTTC. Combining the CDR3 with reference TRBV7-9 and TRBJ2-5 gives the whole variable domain DTGVSQNPRHKITKRGQNVTFRCDPISEHNRLYWYRQTLGQGPEFLTYFQNEAQLEKSRLLSDRFSAERPKGSFSTLEIQRTEQGDSAMYLCASSFLGTQYFGPGTRLLVL.